The 19 T cell receptor beta chains reported below all come from one sample, sequenced in a study of beta chain features in type 1 diabetes. Antigen specificity for these receptors is unknown. Isolated RNA was reverse transcribed in full, so expressed TCRB transcripts were sequenced. The protocol was immunoSEQ multiplex PCR, while the TCRdb copy is restricted to in-frame clones and leaves out a portion. The sample records hundreds of thousands of clones, 9.3% being singletons. General study findings and limits: There was a moderate but significant shortening of TCRB CDR3s in all four CD4+ subsets of Type 1 diabetes patients.

Sample: central memory CD4+ T cells from blood. The receptors here all came from a man between 25 and 39 years old with type 1 diabetes.

This sequence joins TRBV11-2 and TRBJ1-1; 8 bases line up with TRBD1. Germline V gene lookup returns CDR1 SGHAT and CDR2 FQNNGV. The CDR3 sequence is 15 residues long. J lost 4 bases, V lost 4 bases, and 8 bases had no gene match. The CDR3 sequence is CASSSGQGEGTEAFF. The CDR3 nucleotides are TGTGCCAGCAGCTCCGGACAGGGAGAGGGCACTGAAGCTTTCTTT.

This clone appeared a few times. The rearrangement joins TRBV7-2 to TRBJ2-7, with TRBD1 matching over 8 bases. In germline, CDR1 is SGHTA, CDR2 FQGNSA. The CDR3 is made up of 13 amino acids. Trimming at V came to 5 bases and at J to 3 bases, leaving 3 bases not matched to a gene. This CDR3 is CASSPGGLYEQYF. The CDR3 DNA reads as TGTGCCAGCAGCCCAGGGGGCCTCTACGAGCAGTACTTC.

The chain joins TRBV30 to TRBJ2-7, with a tentative D call TRBD2 (5 bases). The CDR3 runs to 16 residues. Germline CDR1 reads GTSNPN; CDR2 reads SVGIG (reference sequence). V was shortened by 5 bases and J by 6 bases, with 26 bases between the two germline ends. CDR3: CAWDSTPRRKISEQYF. The CDR3 region has the DNA TGTGCCTGGGATTCAACTCCCCGGAGGAAAATATCCGAGCAGTACTTC.

This clone was observed a handful of times. The chain is built from TRBV7-2 and TRBJ2-2; D is ambiguous. Germline V gene sequence: CDR1 SGHTA, CDR2 FQGNSA. The CDR3 has 13 residues. V was shortened by 3 bases and J by 6 bases, with 8 bases between the two germline ends. The CDR3 coding sequence is TGTGCCAGCAGCTTGGGGTGGGCCGGGGAGCTGTTTTTT. It is translated as CASSLGWAGELFF.

This clone was found a few times. The genes are TRBV20-1 and TRBJ2-7; D is unresolved. Germline CDR1 is DFQATT and CDR2 is SNEGSKA (reference sequence). The CDR3 covers 11 residues. With 2 bases removed from V and 4 bases from J, the gap between germline ends came to 6 bases. The CDR3 loop reads CSARMGYEQYF. The CDR3 coding sequence is TGCAGTGCTAGAATGGGTTACGAGCAGTACTTC.

This chain links TRBV6-6 with TRBJ2-3; perhaps TRBD2 as D (5 bases). The CDR3 has 12 residues. Deletions cut 5 bases from V and 7 bases from J, with 10 bases between. In germline, CDR1 is MNHNY, CDR2 SVGAGI (reference sequence). DNA of the CDR3: TGTGCCAGCAGTGGATCTAGCCATACGCAGTATTTT. Amino acids: CASSGSSHTQYF.

The chain carries TRBV18 and TRBJ2-2; 9 nucleotides agree with TRBD2. CDR1 KGHSH and CDR2 LQKENI come from the germline V gene. The CDR3 is 16 residues long. V was clipped by 3 bases and J by 2 bases; unmatched bases: 4. In nucleotides, the CDR3 is TGTGCCAGCTCACCGCAGACTAGCGGTAACACCGGGGAGCTGTTTTTT. Protein sequence: CASSPQTSGNTGELFF.

The chain carries TRBV7-2 and TRBJ2-2; D is ambiguous. CDR1 SGHTA and CDR2 FQGNSA come from the germline V gene. The CDR3 length is 14 residues. Trimming removed 1 base at V and 9 bases at J, with 12 bases between. DNA of the CDR3: TGTGCCAGCAGCTTAGAAGGCCGACACCGGGAGCTGTTTTTT. Translating gives CASSLEGRHRELFF.

This clone was picked up a small number of times. This chain links TRBV7-2 with TRBJ2-3; TRBD2 matches at 15 bases. Trimming at V came to 5 bases and at J to 4 bases, leaving 10 bases not matched to a gene. The CDR3 loop spans 18 amino acids. CDR1 is SGHTA and CDR2 is FQGNSA in the germline V gene. In nucleotides, the CDR3 is TGTGCCAGCAGCCGTGGACTAGCGGGGGGGCTATTCTCAGATACGCAGTATTTT. Its translation is CASSRGLAGGLFSDTQYF.

V usage is TRBV2 and J usage is TRBJ1-6, with D perhaps matching TRBD1 (5 bases). The ends were cut back, 6 bases at V and 0 bases at J, with 15 bases in the middle. The CDR3 length is 17 residues. CDR1 is SNHLY, CDR2 FYNNEI, per germline. CDR3 protein: CASRGGTSSSYNSPLHF. CDR3 DNA: TGTGCCAGCAGGGGGGGGACTTCCAGCTCCTATAATTCACCCCTCCACTTT.

The V gene is TRBV6-5, the J gene TRBJ2-1; maybe TRBD1 (5 bases). CDR1 and CDR2 from the germline V gene are MNHEY and SVGAGI. The V and J ends lost 6 bases and 9 bases respectively, with 15 bases between them. This CDR3 has 13 residues. CDR3 protein: CASRGHSKGEQFF. As DNA, the CDR3 is TGTGCCAGCAGAGGACACTCCAAAGGTGAGCAGTTCTTC.

This clone was recorded many times. The chain employs TRBV9 and TRBJ2-2; D may be TRBD1 (6 bases). From germline, CDR1 is SGDLS and CDR2 YYNGEE. The V end was cut by 2 bases, the J end by 5 bases, with 16 bases between. The length of the CDR3 is 16 residues. The CDR3 protein is CASSVLGTGNTGELFF. The CDR3 nucleotides are TGTGCCAGCAGCGTCCTTGGTACAGGGAATACCGGGGAGCTGTTTTTT. Filled out from reference TRBV9 and TRBJ2-2, the complete variable domain reads DSGVTQTPKHLITATGQRVTLRCSPRSGDLSVYWYQQSLDQGLQFLIQYYNGEERAKGNILERFSAQQFPDLHSELNLSSLELGDSALYFCASSVLGTGNTGELFFGEGSRLTVL.

This clone was found a few times. The V gene is TRBV7-2, the J gene TRBJ2-7, with no clear D. V was shortened by 4 bases and J by 10 bases, with 17 bases between the two germline ends. Germline lookup yields CDR1 SGHTA and CDR2 FQGNSA. The CDR3 consists of 13 residues. The CDR3 loop reads CASSSDRQQSQYF. In DNA, the CDR3 is TGTGCCAGCAGCTCCGACCGACAACAGAGTCAGTACTTC.

This clone was seen a few times. The chain combines TRBV5-6 with TRBJ1-1, with no clear D. Germline V gene data show CDR1 as SGHDT and CDR2 as YYEEEE. V shed 1 base and J shed 2 bases, with 9 bases lying between them. CDR3 length: 14 amino acids. Here the CDR3 reads CASSLIVLNTEAFF. CDR3 nucleotides: TGTGCCAGCAGCTTGATAGTTCTTAACACTGAAGCTTTCTTT. The full variable domain, its missing parts supplied by reference TRBV5-6 and TRBJ1-1, is DAGVTQSPTHLIKTRGQQVTLRCSPKSGHDTVSWYQQALGQGPQFIFQYYEEEERQRGNFPDRFSGHQFPNYSSELNVNALLLGDSALYLCASSLIVLNTEAFFGQGTRLTVV.

CDR3 residues: CASSLAGQGVFETQYF. Here the CDR3 DNA reads TGTGCCAGCAGCTTGGCCGGACAGGGCGTTTTTGAGACCCAGTACTTC. This chain uses TRBV5-6 with TRBJ2-5, with 8 bases matching TRBD1. The CDR3 is made up of 16 amino acids. Germline loops: CDR1 SGHDT, CDR2 YYEEEE. The V segment lost 0 bases and the J segment 5 bases; nucleotides outside the gene matches: 9.

The chain is built from TRBV11-2 and TRBJ2-7, with 10 bases lining up with TRBD1. The V gene end was trimmed by 5 bases and the J gene end by 1 base; junction bases not matched to a gene: 5. The CDR3 covers 15 residues. Germline lookup yields CDR1 SGHAT and CDR2 FQNNGV. Written as DNA, the CDR3 is TGTGCCAGCAGCGCAGGGACAGGGGTATCCTACGAGCAGTACTTC. Translated, it gives CASSAGTGVSYEQYF.

The CDR3 region is CASSRSGTSGAPYEQYF. The CDR3 DNA sequence: TGTGCCAGCAGTCGGTCCGGGACTAGCGGGGCCCCCTACGAGCAGTACTTC. The chain carries TRBV7-2 and TRBJ2-7; 13 nucleotides agree with TRBD2. V was pared by 6 bases and J by 2 bases, with 10 bases of the junction left unmatched. Germline CDR1 reads SGHTA; CDR2 reads FQGNSA. The CDR3 extends over 17 amino acids.

CDR3: CSTGDGSYEQYF. The CDR3 bases are TGCAGCACTGGAGATGGCTCCTACGAGCAGTACTTC. The chain carries TRBV29-1 and TRBJ2-7, with D unclear. The CDR3 loop spans 12 amino acids. The germline gives CDR1 SQVTM, CDR2 ANQGSEA. V gave up 8 bases and J gave up 0 bases, with 11 bases separating them.

This sequence joins TRBV15 and TRBJ2-4, with TRBD1 as a possible D gene (5 bases). The germline V gene encodes CDR1 LNHNV and CDR2 YYDKDF (reference sequence). The V gene lost 5 bases and the J gene lost 7 bases, with 15 bases spanning the gap. The CDR3 is made up of 14 amino acids. DNA for the CDR3: TGTGCCACCAGCGTAAGAAAAGGGGCGAACATTCAGTACTTC. Translating gives CATSVRKGANIQYF. The full variable domain, completed using reference TRBV15 and TRBJ2-4, is DAMVIQNPRYQVTQFGKPVTLSCSQTLNHNVMYWYQQKSSQAPKLLFHYYDKDFNNEADTPDNFQSRRPNTSFCFLDIRSPGLGDTAMYLCATSVRKGANIQYFGAGTRLSVL.